This T cell receptor (beta chain) was captured by sequencing in a study of cytomegalovirus exposure and HLA in healthy donors. J lost 2 bases, V lost 5 bases, and 8 bases had no gene match. Germline assignment: CDR1 LNHDA and CDR2 SQIVND (reference sequence). The CDR3 consists of 16 residues. Researchers ran the PCR with 60 Vbeta and 13 Jbeta primers. TCRdb keeps only in-frame clones here, not all; method: immunoSEQ multiplex PCR. Here the sample spans some 170,000 clones, 80% to 90% being singletons. The receptor was derived from a man aged 45-60 years in good health and CMV-seropositive. J is TRBJ2-7 and V is TRBV19; 11 bases align to TRBD1. Sequencing was performed on PBMCs. The CDR3 DNA follows: TGTGCCAGTAGTCGGCGGACAGGGGGCGTACCCTACGAGCAGTACTTC. Its protein is CASSRRTGGVPYEQYF.